This entry lists 20 T cell receptor beta chains sequenced from one sample in a study of blood T cells in healthy people across ages. A second PCR, run for about 6 to 12 cycles, used a sample-barcoded 5' primer plus a J-beta primer mix. TCRdb ran MiXCR on the 5' RACE reads and lists one entry per CDR3 protein. The sample yields some 1,800,000 distinct CDR3 sequences, roughly 43% seen once. Sequenced input: blood. These receptors were collected from a human donor in good health.

This clonotype was picked up one time. The rearrangement links TRBV20-1 to TRBJ2-7, with D possibly matching TRBD1 (6 bases). The CDR3 consists of 11 residues. Germline assignment: CDR1 DFQATT and CDR2 SNEGSKA (reference sequence). CDR3 residues: CSAGAFREQYF. The CDR3 bases are TGCAGCGCAGGGGCCTTTAGGGAGCAGTACTTC.

This clonotype was recorded only once. This rearrangement joins TRBV18 to TRBJ2-5; D is possibly TRBD1 or TRBD2 (5 bases each). The V end lost 8 bases, the J end lost 3 bases, and 19 bases lay between the germline ends. In germline, CDR1 is KGHSH, CDR2 LQKENI. The CDR3 consists of 15 residues. CDR3: CASTPGTDPEETQYF. The CDR3 DNA follows: TGTGCCAGCACTCCCGGGACGGACCCCGAAGAGACCCAGTACTTC.

In its sample, this clonotype was seen a few times. This chain joins TRBV7-9 and TRBJ1-5; D possibly corresponds to TRBD1 (5 bases). There are 14 residues in the CDR3. The germline CDR1 and CDR2 sequences are SEHNR and FQNEAQ (reference sequence). With 5 bases removed from V and 3 bases from J, the gap between germline ends came to 11 bases. DNA for the CDR3: TGTGCCAGCAGCGGGGGGGGTTTCAATCAGCCCCAGCATTTT. It translates to CASSGGGFNQPQHF.

V usage is TRBV6-6 and J usage is TRBJ2-5; 9 bases are a match to TRBD2. CDR1 is MNHNY, CDR2 SVGAGI, per germline (reference sequence). V was clipped by 8 bases and J by 5 bases; unmatched bases: 6. The CDR3 is made up of 13 amino acids. The CDR3 region has the DNA TGTGCCAGCTTAGCTAGCGGGGCGGAGACCCAGTACTTC. This codes for CASLASGAETQYF.

The chain joins TRBV6-2 or TRBV6-3 to TRBJ2-7; D not resolved. The CDR3 consists of 13 residues. The germline gives CDR1 MNHEY, CDR2 SVGEGT. The V end lost 7 bases, the J end lost 3 bases, and 13 bases lay between the germline ends. In DNA, the CDR3 is TGTGCCAGCACCGGGTCTGGGGACTACGAGCAGTACTTC. The encoded protein is CASTGSGDYEQYF.

This clonotype appeared a few times. The V and J genes are TRBV12-3 or TRBV12-4 and TRBJ2-5; D perhaps matches TRBD1 (6 bases). CDR3 length: 15 amino acids. V lost 5 bases to trimming and J lost 2 bases, with 15 bases between them. The CDR3 DNA is TGTGCCAGCAGTCCGAACACAGGGAGTCAAGAGACCCAGTACTTC. It yields the protein CASSPNTGSQETQYF.

The rearrangement links TRBV6-6 to TRBJ1-2; maybe TRBD1 (5 bases). Germline V gene lookup returns CDR1 MNHNY and CDR2 SVGAGI (reference sequence). Trimming left V 6 bases short and J 7 bases short, with 15 bases between. The CDR3 is 13 amino acids. CDR3 amino acids: CASSLKGTRGYTF. In DNA, the CDR3 is TGTGCCAGCAGCCTTAAAGGGACTCGTGGCTACACCTTC.

The CDR3 sequence is CASSLVWSGVGGYTF. The DNA of the CDR3 is TGTGCCAGCAGCTTAGTGTGGTCAGGGGTCGGGGGCTACACCTTC. The chain is built from TRBV7-2 and TRBJ1-2, with a tentative D call TRBD1 (6 bases). CDR3 length: 15 amino acids. Germline CDR1 SGHTA, CDR2 FQGNSA. Deletions cut 1 base from V and 8 bases from J, with 17 bases between. Supplemented by reference TRBV7-2 and TRBJ1-2, the full variable domain reads GAGVSQSPSNKVTEKGKDVELRCDPISGHTALYWYRQSLGQGLEFLIYFQGNSAPDKSGLPSDRFSAERTGGSVSTLTIQRTQQEDSAVYLCASSLVWSGVGGYTFGSGTRLTVV.

This clonotype showed up just once. The chain carries TRBV20-1 and TRBJ1-2; D not resolved. Per the germline V gene, CDR1 is DFQATT and CDR2 is SNEGSKA (reference sequence). CDR3 length: 14 residues. V was trimmed by 2 bases and J by 8 bases, leaving 18 bases between them. Written as DNA, the CDR3 is TGCAGTGCTAGAACTAGACTGGGGAGATGGGGCTACACCTTC. Translating gives CSARTRLGRWGYTF.

This clonotype was recorded a few times. V usage is TRBV7-6 and J usage is TRBJ2-5; D not resolved. Germline V gene sequence: CDR1 SGHVS, CDR2 FNYEAQ. The CDR3 runs 13 residues. Trimming cost V 5 bases and J 5 bases, with 12 bases left between them. Here the CDR3 DNA reads TGTGCCAGCAGCATCATGGGTCGGGAGACCCAGTACTTC. It encodes CASSIMGRETQYF.

This clonotype has a handful of counts. The chain uses TRBV7-2 and TRBJ2-4; no reliable D call. V was pared by 3 bases and J by 8 bases, with 11 bases between. The CDR3 totals 13 residues. Germline CDR1 SGHTA, CDR2 FQGNSA. CDR3 residues: CASSFTYFDIQYF. DNA of the CDR3: TGTGCCAGCAGCTTTACTTATTTCGACATTCAGTACTTC.

With respect to this clonotype: A read error is likely, as this CDR3 ends without the conserved phenylalanine or tryptophan. The CDR3 sequence is CASSSTYEQYC. The CDR3 DNA is TGTGCCAGCAGTTCCACCTACGAGCAGTACTGC. The chain employs TRBV28 and TRBJ2-5; no clear D. The tail of the sequence fits TRBJ2-7 better, so the J call may be wrong. The CDR3 length is 11 residues. The germline gives CDR1 MDHEN, CDR2 SYDVKM.

This clonotype was seen more than once but under ten times. This rearrangement joins TRBV20-1 to TRBJ1-1, with a possible D match to TRBD1 (5 bases). The CDR3 extends over 14 amino acids. V lost 6 bases, J lost 5 bases, and 19 bases lay in between. CDR1 and CDR2 (germline): DFQATT, SNEGSKA (reference sequence). The CDR3 loop reads CSAALLEGRTEAFF. As DNA, the CDR3 is TGCAGTGCCGCTTTGCTCGAGGGGAGGACTGAAGCTTTCTTT.

Comment on this clonotype: One end of the junction varies from germline; a read error may be responsible. V is TRBV29-1 and J is TRBJ2-2; a weak D match, TRBD2 (6 bases). Germline V CDR1 and CDR2: SQVTM, ANQGSEA. This CDR3 is 14 amino acids long. The CDR3 spells CSVGGVSNTRELFF. The DNA for the CDR3 is TGCAGCGTTGGCGGGGTCAGCAACACCAGGGAGCTGTTTTTT.

J is TRBJ2-1 and V is TRBV5-1; 11 bases agree with TRBD1. Trimming cost V 7 bases and J 7 bases; bases outside gene matches: 1. The germline gives CDR1 SGHRS, CDR2 YFSETQ. The CDR3 extends over 12 amino acids. CDR3 residues: CASGQGANEQFF. CDR3 bases: TGCGCCAGCGGACAGGGGGCGAATGAGCAGTTCTTC.

The CDR3 loop reads CSVGGTASYEQYF. The CDR3 coding sequence is TGCAGCGTGGGGGGGACAGCCTCCTACGAGCAGTACTTC. This rearrangement joins TRBV29-1 to TRBJ2-7, with D perhaps given as TRBD1 or TRBD2 (7 bases each). Deletions cut 6 bases from V and 0 bases from J, with 12 bases between. The germline V gene has CDR1 SQVTM and CDR2 ANQGSEA. The CDR3 is 13 residues long.

This sequence joins TRBV4-2 and TRBJ2-3; TRBD2 aligns across 10 bases. Trimming removed 0 bases from V and 5 bases from J; junction bases left unmatched: 14. Germline V gene lookup returns CDR1 LGHNA and CDR2 YNFKEQ. CDR3 length equals 19 residues. The CDR3 protein is CASSQEPASGGRRRDTQYF. The CDR3, as DNA: TGTGCCAGCAGCCAAGAACCGGCTAGCGGGGGTCGGCGGAGAGATACGCAGTATTTT.

V and J are TRBV9 and TRBJ1-4; D remains ambiguous. This CDR3 is 12 amino acids long. V lost 4 bases and J lost 13, with 14 bases in between. CDR1 and CDR2 from the germline V gene are SGDLS and YYNGEE. The CDR3 loop reads CASSPRGTRLFF. The DNA of the CDR3 is TGTGCCAGCAGCCCTCGGGGTACGCGACTGTTTTTT.

As to this clonotype: Compared with germline, one end of the junction differs, possibly owing to a read error. The chain has TRBV20-1 and TRBJ1-6; D is perhaps TRBD1 (5 bases). Germline CDR1 and CDR2: DFQATT and SNEGSKA (reference sequence). The CDR3 sequence is 15 residues long. Here the CDR3 reads CSAFHQDTYNSPPHF. CDR3 sequence (DNA): TGCAGTGCTTTTCACCAGGACACCTATAATTCACCCCCCCACTTT.

Only a few counts were recorded for this clonotype. V and J are TRBV12-3 or TRBV12-4 and TRBJ2-5; TRBD1 agrees at 11 bases. This CDR3 has 15 amino acids. Trimming removed 2 bases from V and 4 bases from J; junction bases left unmatched: 3. The CDR3 sequence: CASSLHGQGAETQYF. CDR3 sequence (DNA): TGTGCCAGCAGTTTACATGGACAGGGGGCAGAGACCCAGTACTTC.